The entry that follows covers one TCR beta chain sequence. What it binds is unknown. MiXCR, run by TCRdb on the 5' RACE reads, gives a single entry per CDR3 protein. The sample has hundreds of thousands of distinct CDR3 sequences; roughly a fifth are singletons. The germline gives CDR1 SQVTM, CDR2 ANQGSEA. This CDR3 contains 14 residues. Losses at the gene ends were 7 bases for V and 4 bases for J; bases not matched to a gene: 8. The sample originates from a study of T-cell memory formation after mild COVID-19. Study-level points and caveats: Pre-infection memory contained some responding clones, which suggested that cross-reactive memory had joined.

This sequence joins TRBV29-1 and TRBJ2-1; TRBD2 matches at 9 bases. This TCR derives from an adult woman who had mild COVID-19 (a few samples of this study predate the infection). Cell type and time point are not known. The sequenced sample consisted of PBMCs or a T cell subset sorted from them (not recorded which). CDR3 bases: TGCAGCGCGTCCGGGACTAGCCGTTACAATGAGCAGTTCTTC. Amino acids: CSASGTSRYNEQFF.